This TCR beta chain was identified during a study of cytomegalovirus exposure and HLA in healthy donors. Study-level information: HLA-typed donors were the source of some 80 million unique TCRs, which an early data release held. Whole-study results and caveats: High sensitivity and specificity were reportedly achieved when the classifier diagnosed cytomegalovirus status.

This CDR3 spans 16 amino acids. Germline V lookup: CDR1 SGHTA, CDR2 FQGTGA. V shed 5 bases and J 7 bases; nucleotides not matched to a gene: 11. The PCR used 60 Vbeta and 13 Jbeta primers. Generated by immunoSEQ multiplex PCR, the TCRdb table keeps only in-frame clones and is missing some. The repertoire holds some 150,000 clones, with more than 65% as singletons. With regard to this clone: Antigen unknown.

This chain links TRBV7-3 with TRBJ2-2; TRBD1 aligns across 9 bases. Source material: PBMCs. This receptor was obtained from a woman under 40 in good health and CMV-seronegative. The CDR3, as DNA: TGTGCCAGCAGCCCGATAGGGACAGGGAGGATCGGGGAGCTGTTTTTT. This gives the protein CASSPIGTGRIGELFF.